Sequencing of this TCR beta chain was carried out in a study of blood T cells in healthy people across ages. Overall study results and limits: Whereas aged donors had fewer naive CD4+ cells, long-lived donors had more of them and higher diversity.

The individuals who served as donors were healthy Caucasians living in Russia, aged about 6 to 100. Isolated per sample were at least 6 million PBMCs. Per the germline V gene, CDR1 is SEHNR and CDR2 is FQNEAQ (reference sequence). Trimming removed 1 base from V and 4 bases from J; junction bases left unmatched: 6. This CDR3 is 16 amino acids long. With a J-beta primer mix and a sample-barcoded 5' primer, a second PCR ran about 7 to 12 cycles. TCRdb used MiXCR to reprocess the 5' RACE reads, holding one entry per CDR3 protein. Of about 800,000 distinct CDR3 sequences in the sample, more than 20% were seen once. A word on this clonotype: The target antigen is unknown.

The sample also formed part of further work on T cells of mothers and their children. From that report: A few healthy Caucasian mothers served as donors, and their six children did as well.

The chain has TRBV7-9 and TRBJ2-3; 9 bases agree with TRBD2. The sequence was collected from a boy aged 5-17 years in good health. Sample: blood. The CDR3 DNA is TGTGCCAGCAGCTTAGATCGGCTAGCGGGGTCAGATACGCAGTATTTT. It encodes CASSLDRLAGSDTQYF.